The 8 T cell receptor beta chains reported below all come from one sample, sequenced in a study of cytomegalovirus exposure and HLA in healthy donors. TCRdb's table, derived via immunoSEQ multiplex PCR, lists solely in-frame clones and lacks some. The repertoire holds about 92,000 clones, approximately 93% seen once, with around 1.1% in the top ten. The sample taken for sequencing was PBMCs. These receptors were obtained from a young woman in good health and CMV-seropositive.

CDR3 sequence: CASSQGAVLTGELFF. DNA of the CDR3: TGTGCCAGCAGCCAGGGAGCGGTATTAACCGGGGAGCTGTTTTTT. The V gene is TRBV4-2, the J gene TRBJ2-2; tentative D call: TRBD2 (5 bases). Germline V gene sequence: CDR1 LGHNA, CDR2 YNFKEQ. This CDR3 region has 15 residues. V lost 3 bases and J lost 5, with 13 bases in between.

The chain links TRBV7-9 to TRBJ2-1, with TRBD2 matching over 10 bases. The germline V gene encodes CDR1 SEHNR and CDR2 FQNEAQ (reference sequence). The CDR3 sequence is 15 residues long. V lost 5 bases and J lost 7; bases outside the gene matches: 8. The CDR3 DNA follows: TGTGCCAGCAGCCCCTTAGCGGGAGGCAAAAATGAGCAGTTCTTC. It specifies CASSPLAGGKNEQFF.

V usage is TRBV5-1 and J usage is TRBJ1-3; 10 bases are a match to TRBD1. Looked up from germline, CDR1 is SGHRS and CDR2 is YFSETQ. The junction had 8 bases not matched to a gene; V was cut back by 4 bases and J by 4 bases. This CDR3 contains 16 residues. CDR3 protein: CASSQGTGVSGNTIYF. The CDR3 DNA follows: TGCGCCAGCAGCCAAGGGACAGGGGTTTCAGGAAACACCATATATTTT.

V gene TRBV7-9 combines with J gene TRBJ1-5; 9 bases fit TRBD1. This CDR3 has 16 residues. Looked up from germline, CDR1 is SEHNR and CDR2 is FQNEAQ (reference sequence). J gave up 0 bases and V 4 bases, and 4 bases lay outside the gene matches. CDR3 in amino acids: CASSSGQGDSNQPQHF. The CDR3 coding sequence is TGTGCCAGCAGCTCGGGACAGGGAGATAGCAATCAGCCCCAGCATTTT.

V is TRBV7-2 and J is TRBJ2-5; D may be TRBD1 (6 bases). CDR3 size: 15 residues. Germline V gives CDR1 SGHTA, CDR2 FQGNSA. V lost 2 bases, J lost 5 bases, and 15 bases lay in between. This CDR3 reads CASSLTADRYETQYF. As DNA, the CDR3 is TGTGCCAGCAGCTTAACGGCGGACAGATACGAGACCCAGTACTTC.

The chain uses TRBV7-9 and TRBJ1-2, with no clear D. The germline V and J ends were trimmed by 3 bases and 8 bases, with 16 bases remaining between them. This CDR3 has 14 residues. Germline CDR1 is SEHNR and CDR2 is FQNEAQ (reference sequence). CDR3 nucleotide sequence: TGTGCCAGCAGCTTTCCGGGCCCCGCGGGAGGCTACACCTTC. Residues: CASSFPGPAGGYTF. Using reference TRBV7-9 and TRBJ1-2 for the parts outside the CDR3, the full variable domain is DTGVSQNPRHKITKRGQNVTFRCDPISEHNRLYWYRQTLGQGPEFLTYFQNEAQLEKSRLLSDRFSAERPKGSFSTLEIQRTEQGDSAMYLCASSFPGPAGGYTFGSGTRLTVV.

As DNA, the CDR3 is TGTGCCAGCAGCTCCCTGACTAGAAAGCAGTTCTTC. Its protein product is CASSSLTRKQFF. The V gene is TRBV11-2, the J gene TRBJ2-1, with D perhaps TRBD2 (6 bases). Trimming shortened V by 4 bases and J by 11 bases, and 12 bases separated the two germline ends. The CDR3 is 12 amino acids. Germline lookup yields CDR1 SGHAT and CDR2 FQNNGV.

The genes are TRBV7-9 and TRBJ1-5; D gene uncertain. The germline gives CDR1 SEHNR, CDR2 FQNEAQ (reference sequence). Trimming removed 1 base at V and 8 bases at J, with 18 bases between. The length of the CDR3 is 16 residues. CDR3 sequence (DNA): TGTGCCAGCAGCTTAGATGAGGGCTCCTGGACGAAGCCCCAGCATTTT. As protein: CASSLDEGSWTKPQHF.